The sample holds many counts of the clone carrying this T cell receptor beta chain. About 30,000 T cell genomes, or about 0.2 ug DNA, went into the sorted-subset replicate PCRs. Profiling relied on immunoSEQ multiplex PCR, and the TCRdb table lists in-frame clones only, not all of them. The top ten hold roughly 10% of the sample, which has a few hundred thousand clones, more than 60% seen once. This record belongs to a study of shared clonotypes between healthy human individuals. Germline V gene lookup returns CDR1 LNHNV and CDR2 YYDKDF (reference sequence). This CDR3 comprises 14 residues. The V gene end was trimmed by 4 bases and the J gene end by 2 bases; junction bases not matched to a gene: 1.

The sequenced sample was memory CD4+ T cells sorted from blood. The subset was: CD45RA-negative fraction. The genes are TRBV15 and TRBJ2-3, with 9 bases aligning to TRBD2. The sequence was obtained from a man under 40 in good health. Here the CDR3 reads CATSMGLATDTQYF. The DNA of the CDR3 is TGTGCCACCAGCATGGGACTAGCCACAGATACGCAGTATTTT.